This T cell receptor beta chain was recorded in a study of identical twins. TCRdb fed the 5' RACE reads into MiXCR, producing one record per CDR3 protein. The table shows a few hundred thousand distinct CDR3 sequences, with 9% to 10% occurring only once. This clonotype was seen a few times. V was pared by 5 bases and J by 0 bases, with 11 bases between. Germline CDR1 and CDR2: SGHAT and FQNNGV. This CDR3 spans 15 amino acids. The sample was also reused in another study, on yellow fever vaccine responses in identical twins.

The rearrangement links TRBV11-2 to TRBJ1-3; D is possibly TRBD1 (5 bases). Sample: PBMCs. The receptor was derived from a woman aged 18-35 years in good health. CDR3 sequence reads: CASSPQGYSGNTIYF. In DNA form, the CDR3 reads TGTGCCAGCAGCCCGCAGGGTTACTCTGGAAACACCATATATTTT.